This T cell receptor beta chain is from a study of T cell responses to AZD1222 COVID-19 vaccine. Assay: immunoSEQ multiplex PCR; the TCRdb copy retains only in-frame clones and omits some. The repertoire includes about 140,000 clones, around 88% of them detected once, and about 3% sits in the top ten. Study-wide findings and caveats: Possibly, clonal diversity was underestimated; donors were largely white British and included more females. The study found vaccine-associated CD4 TCRs spanning spike, dominant at 160-218 and 743-854. Reports say nearly half of spike-specific TCRs go after unmutated variant regions.

Germline CDR1 GTSNPN, CDR2 SVGIG (reference sequence). This CDR3 contains 16 residues. With V trimmed by 0 bases and J by 5 bases, 7 bases remained unmatched. The count of this clone is one. Its antigen is currently unknown. The source material was peripheral blood, sampled on day 0 of AZD1222 vaccination. This sequence was found in an adult in good health. V gene TRBV30 combines with J gene TRBJ2-7; TRBD2 aligns across 13 bases. This chain's CDR3 is CAWSVLLAGGPHEQYF. CDR3 nucleotides: TGTGCCTGGAGTGTCTTACTAGCGGGAGGGCCACACGAGCAGTACTTC.